The rows below give T cell receptor beta chains drawn from one sample of a study of blood T cell repertoires in COVID-19. The data were produced by immunoSEQ multiplex PCR, yet TCRdb's version contains in-frame clones alone and is incomplete. The repertoire holds 150,000 or so clones, with about nine tenths as singletons. The sample comprised peripheral blood. The receptors were gathered from a human donor in a cohort sampled during active COVID-19. Both conserved end residues are part of each CDR3. Fields, in order: J gene, D gene, V gene, clone size, CDR3 length, CDR3 DNA, CDR3 protein. A D gene is named only where the DNA matches it firmly. Clone size is shown for a subset of rows, as once, few, many or a class of expanded clone.

j_call: TRBJ2-5; d_call: TRBD1; v_call: TRBV3-1/TRBV3-2; clone_size: NA; cdr3_length: 12; cdr3_nt: TGTGCCAACCGGGACAGGGGAGAGACCCAGTACTTC; cdr3_aa: CANRDRGETQYF
j_call: TRBJ1-6; d_call: NA; v_call: TRBV7-2; clone_size: NA; cdr3_length: 16; cdr3_nt: TGTGCCAGCAGCTTAAATTACAGGCCCTATAATTCACCCCTCCACTTT; cdr3_aa: CASSLNYRPYNSPLHF
j_call: TRBJ2-7; d_call: NA; v_call: TRBV14; clone_size: once; cdr3_length: 15; cdr3_nt: TGTGCCAGCAGCCAAGGTTTCGGGGGAACCTACGAGCAGTACTTC; cdr3_aa: CASSQGFGGTYEQYF
j_call: TRBJ1-5; d_call: NA; v_call: TRBV6-6; clone_size: NA; cdr3_length: 14; cdr3_nt: TGTGCCAGCAGTTATTCCCGAGATGCTCCGTCCCAGCATTTT; cdr3_aa: CASSYSRDAPSQHF
j_call: TRBJ2-5; d_call: NA; v_call: TRBV7-6; clone_size: NA; cdr3_length: 13; cdr3_nt: TGTGCCAGCAGCTTTACAGACCAAGAGACCCAGTACTTC; cdr3_aa: CASSFTDQETQYF
j_call: TRBJ1-3; d_call: TRBD1; v_call: TRBV3-1/TRBV3-2; clone_size: NA; cdr3_length: 16; cdr3_nt: TGTGCCAGCAGCCAGGACAGGCGGGATCCCAGAAACACCATATATTTT; cdr3_aa: CASSQDRRDPRNTIYF
j_call: TRBJ2-5; d_call: NA; v_call: TRBV19; clone_size: NA; cdr3_length: 14; cdr3_nt: TGTGCCAGTAGTATCTCACAGCTCCAAGAGACCCAGTACTTC; cdr3_aa: CASSISQLQETQYF
j_call: TRBJ2-1; d_call: NA; v_call: TRBV27; clone_size: NA; cdr3_length: 15; cdr3_nt: TGTGCCAGCAGTCTCCCCTCTGGCGGAAGCAATGAGCAGTTCTTC; cdr3_aa: CASSLPSGGSNEQFF
j_call: TRBJ1-6; d_call: TRBD1; v_call: TRBV6-5; clone_size: NA; cdr3_length: 16; cdr3_nt: TGTGCCAGCAGTTCTCGACAGGGGATCTATAATTCACCCCTCCACTTT; cdr3_aa: CASSSRQGIYNSPLHF
j_call: TRBJ2-3; d_call: NA; v_call: TRBV7-3; clone_size: NA; cdr3_length: 14; cdr3_nt: TGTGCCAGCAGCCCCCAGGGCTACACAGATACGCAGTATTTT; cdr3_aa: CASSPQGYTDTQYF
j_call: TRBJ2-1; d_call: NA; v_call: TRBV11-2; clone_size: NA; cdr3_length: 14; cdr3_nt: TGTGCCAGCAGCCCACGGCTAGCCAAAAATGAGCAGTTCTTC; cdr3_aa: CASSPRLAKNEQFF
j_call: TRBJ2-5; d_call: TRBD2; v_call: TRBV6-5; clone_size: NA; cdr3_length: 12; cdr3_nt: TGTGCCAGCAGCGGAGCGGGGGAGACCCAGTACTTC; cdr3_aa: CASSGAGETQYF
j_call: TRBJ2-7; d_call: NA; v_call: TRBV19; clone_size: NA; cdr3_length: 15; cdr3_nt: TGTGCCAGTAGGAGCCAGCGGGTTAGCTCCTACGAGCAGTACTTC; cdr3_aa: CASRSQRVSSYEQYF
j_call: TRBJ1-4; d_call: NA; v_call: TRBV19; clone_size: NA; cdr3_length: 15; cdr3_nt: TGTGCCAGTAGTCTCGGGACACGGGGTCGAGGCAAACTGTTTTTT; cdr3_aa: CASSLGTRGRGKLFF
j_call: TRBJ2-7; d_call: TRBD1; v_call: TRBV7-2; clone_size: once; cdr3_length: 14; cdr3_nt: TGTGCCAGCCACACCGGGACAGCTTCCTACGAGCAGTACTTC; cdr3_aa: CASHTGTASYEQYF
j_call: TRBJ1-1; d_call: NA; v_call: TRBV7-2; clone_size: once; cdr3_length: 15; cdr3_nt: TGTGCCAGCAGCTTAGATCAGGGCATGAACACTGAAGCTTTCTTT; cdr3_aa: CASSLDQGMNTEAFF
j_call: TRBJ2-5; d_call: NA; v_call: TRBV4-1; clone_size: NA; cdr3_length: 17; cdr3_nt: TGCGCCAGCAGCCAAGATTATCTACGGACATACCAAGAGACCCAGTACTTC; cdr3_aa: CASSQDYLRTYQETQYF
j_call: TRBJ2-7; d_call: NA; v_call: TRBV7-8; clone_size: NA; cdr3_length: 12; cdr3_nt: TGTGCCAGCAGTCTAGTGGGCTACGAGCAGTACTTC; cdr3_aa: CASSLVGYEQYF
j_call: TRBJ1-5; d_call: TRBD1; v_call: TRBV27; clone_size: NA; cdr3_length: 14; cdr3_nt: TGTGCCAGCAGCCCGGGGACAGTCAATCAGCCCCAGCATTTT; cdr3_aa: CASSPGTVNQPQHF
j_call: TRBJ1-5; d_call: NA; v_call: TRBV6-5; clone_size: NA; cdr3_length: 14; cdr3_nt: TGTGCCAGCAGGCCCCCCGGAGGCAATCAGCCCCAGCATTTT; cdr3_aa: CASRPPGGNQPQHF
j_call: TRBJ2-2; d_call: TRBD2; v_call: TRBV6-2/TRBV6-3; clone_size: NA; cdr3_length: 18; cdr3_nt: TGTGCCAGCAGTTACCCCCCCAGCGGGAGGGACGGCACCGGGGAGCTGTTTTTT; cdr3_aa: CASSYPPSGRDGTGELFF
j_call: TRBJ1-1; d_call: TRBD1; v_call: TRBV5-6; clone_size: NA; cdr3_length: 16; cdr3_nt: TGTGCCAGCAGCTTTTGGACAGGGGGGAAGAACACTGAAGCTTTCTTT; cdr3_aa: CASSFWTGGKNTEAFF
j_call: TRBJ2-1; d_call: NA; v_call: TRBV6-6; clone_size: NA; cdr3_length: 11; cdr3_nt: TGTGCCAGTCTCAGGAACAATGAGCAGTTCTTC; cdr3_aa: CASLRNNEQFF
j_call: TRBJ2-7; d_call: TRBD1; v_call: TRBV5-1; clone_size: NA; cdr3_length: 14; cdr3_nt: TGCGCCAACCAGGGGGACAGGGTCTGTAACGAGCAGTACTTC; cdr3_aa: CANQGDRVCNEQYF
j_call: TRBJ1-4; d_call: NA; v_call: TRBV3-1/TRBV3-2; clone_size: NA; cdr3_length: 15; cdr3_nt: TGTGCCAGCAGCACCGAACAGGGTCACGCGGGAAAACTGTTTTTT; cdr3_aa: CASSTEQGHAGKLFF
j_call: TRBJ2-2; d_call: TRBD2; v_call: TRBV5-4; clone_size: NA; cdr3_length: 16; cdr3_nt: TGTGCCAGCAGCTCCGGGACTAGCGGTGACACCGGGGAGCTGTTTTTT; cdr3_aa: CASSSGTSGDTGELFF
j_call: TRBJ2-3; d_call: TRBD1; v_call: TRBV7-9; clone_size: NA; cdr3_length: 14; cdr3_nt: TGTGCCAGCAGCAACAGGGGTCTCACAGATACGCAGTATTTT; cdr3_aa: CASSNRGLTDTQYF
j_call: TRBJ2-1; d_call: NA; v_call: TRBV7-3; clone_size: NA; cdr3_length: 16; cdr3_nt: TGTGCCAGCAGCGCATATATCAGGGGCTCCTACAATGAGCAGTTCTTC; cdr3_aa: CASSAYIRGSYNEQFF
j_call: TRBJ2-7; d_call: TRBD2; v_call: TRBV4-3; clone_size: NA; cdr3_length: 17; cdr3_nt: TGCGCCAGCAGCCAAGAGGCCCTAGCGGGGAGTCAATACGAGCAGTACTTC; cdr3_aa: CASSQEALAGSQYEQYF
j_call: TRBJ2-5; d_call: TRBD2; v_call: TRBV2; clone_size: NA; cdr3_length: 18; cdr3_nt: TGTGCCAGCAGACGACTAGCGGGGTCCCCTGGCGGTAAAGAGACCCAGTACTTC; cdr3_aa: CASRRLAGSPGGKETQYF
j_call: TRBJ2-2; d_call: NA; v_call: TRBV11-3; clone_size: once; cdr3_length: 15; cdr3_nt: TGTGCCAGCAGCCCCCGAAGCGATCTCCCCGGGGAGCTGTTTTTT; cdr3_aa: CASSPRSDLPGELFF
j_call: TRBJ2-4; d_call: NA; v_call: TRBV27; clone_size: NA; cdr3_length: 17; cdr3_nt: TGTGCCAGCAGTATAGGACTTCGAAGGTCAGGCAAAAACATTCAGTACTTC; cdr3_aa: CASSIGLRRSGKNIQYF
j_call: TRBJ1-2; d_call: TRBD1; v_call: TRBV27; clone_size: NA; cdr3_length: 13; cdr3_nt: TGTGCCAGCAGGACAGGGAATAACTATGGCTACACCTTC; cdr3_aa: CASRTGNNYGYTF
j_call: TRBJ1-1; d_call: NA; v_call: TRBV11-2; clone_size: NA; cdr3_length: 16; cdr3_nt: TGTGCCAGCAGCTTAGTAGCAGGGGCTGCGAACACTGAAGCTTTCTTT; cdr3_aa: CASSLVAGAANTEAFF
j_call: TRBJ2-5; d_call: NA; v_call: TRBV3-1/TRBV3-2; clone_size: NA; cdr3_length: 16; cdr3_nt: TGTGCCAGCAGCCAAGATGTGGGCAGGGCGGATGAGACCCAGTACTTC; cdr3_aa: CASSQDVGRADETQYF
j_call: TRBJ2-5; d_call: TRBD2; v_call: TRBV7-9; clone_size: NA; cdr3_length: 15; cdr3_nt: TGTGCCAGCAGCCCTAGCGGGATTGGGAAAGAGACCCAGTACTTC; cdr3_aa: CASSPSGIGKETQYF
j_call: TRBJ2-1; d_call: TRBD2; v_call: TRBV6-6; clone_size: NA; cdr3_length: 15; cdr3_nt: TGTGCCAGCAAGAAAGCGGGGGGGCAGGTCGATGAGCAGTTCTTC; cdr3_aa: CASKKAGGQVDEQFF
j_call: TRBJ2-1; d_call: TRBD2; v_call: TRBV2; clone_size: NA; cdr3_length: 15; cdr3_nt: TGTGCCAGCAGTGAAGCTGGGCTAGCGGGAGGGAGGCAGTTCTTC; cdr3_aa: CASSEAGLAGGRQFF
j_call: TRBJ2-1; d_call: TRBD2; v_call: TRBV18; clone_size: NA; cdr3_length: 14; cdr3_nt: TGTGCCAGCTCACCGGAGTGGGGGGGAGATGAGCAGTTCTTC; cdr3_aa: CASSPEWGGDEQFF
j_call: TRBJ2-5; d_call: TRBD1; v_call: TRBV6-5; clone_size: NA; cdr3_length: 13; cdr3_nt: TGTGCCAGCAGTCGGACAGGGAAAGAGACCCAGTACTTC; cdr3_aa: CASSRTGKETQYF
j_call: TRBJ1-2; d_call: TRBD1; v_call: TRBV5-4; clone_size: NA; cdr3_length: 13; cdr3_nt: TGTGCCAGCAGCCCGGGACAGAAATATGGCTACACCTTC; cdr3_aa: CASSPGQKYGYTF
j_call: TRBJ2-1; d_call: TRBD2; v_call: TRBV27; clone_size: NA; cdr3_length: 14; cdr3_nt: TGTGCCAGCAGTGGACTAGCAGAGTACAATGAGCAGTTCTTC; cdr3_aa: CASSGLAEYNEQFF
j_call: TRBJ1-5; d_call: NA; v_call: TRBV5-5; clone_size: NA; cdr3_length: 15; cdr3_nt: TGTGCCAGCAGCTTTACGGCGGGTGGCAATCAGCCCCAGCATTTT; cdr3_aa: CASSFTAGGNQPQHF
j_call: TRBJ2-3; d_call: TRBD1; v_call: TRBV7-3; clone_size: NA; cdr3_length: 15; cdr3_nt: TGTGCCAGCAGCCCGGGGGACAGGGGCACAGATACGCAGTATTTT; cdr3_aa: CASSPGDRGTDTQYF
j_call: TRBJ2-1; d_call: NA; v_call: TRBV7-3; clone_size: NA; cdr3_length: 14; cdr3_nt: TGTGCCAGCAGCTTAACGGCAGGGTCCGGTGAGCAGTTCTTC; cdr3_aa: CASSLTAGSGEQFF
j_call: TRBJ2-7; d_call: NA; v_call: TRBV7-2; clone_size: NA; cdr3_length: 14; cdr3_nt: TGTGCCAGCAGCCCCACCCCGACAATCTACGAGCAGTACTTC; cdr3_aa: CASSPTPTIYEQYF
j_call: TRBJ2-2; d_call: NA; v_call: TRBV4-3; clone_size: NA; cdr3_length: 15; cdr3_nt: TGCGCCAGCAGCCAAGAGGAGAGCGGTTCGGGGGAGCTGTTTTTT; cdr3_aa: CASSQEESGSGELFF
j_call: TRBJ2-2; d_call: TRBD2; v_call: TRBV14; clone_size: NA; cdr3_length: 17; cdr3_nt: TGTGCCAGCAGCCAAGATAGCGGGAGCTTTCTGACCGGGGAGCTGTTTTTT; cdr3_aa: CASSQDSGSFLTGELFF
j_call: TRBJ1-5; d_call: NA; v_call: TRBV6-6; clone_size: NA; cdr3_length: 14; cdr3_nt: TGTGCCAGCAATGTAGACAGTTCCAATCAGCCCCAGCATTTT; cdr3_aa: CASNVDSSNQPQHF
j_call: TRBJ2-7; d_call: TRBD2; v_call: TRBV5-1; clone_size: NA; cdr3_length: 18; cdr3_nt: TGCGCCAGCAGCTTGGGATTTGAGAGCGGGACGGGATCCTACGAGCAGTACTTC; cdr3_aa: CASSLGFESGTGSYEQYF
j_call: TRBJ1-5; d_call: NA; v_call: TRBV19; clone_size: NA; cdr3_length: 16; cdr3_nt: TGTGCCAGTAGTATAGACGGCAGGGTAGAGAATCAGCCCCAGCATTTT; cdr3_aa: CASSIDGRVENQPQHF
j_call: TRBJ2-3; d_call: TRBD1; v_call: TRBV6-6; clone_size: NA; cdr3_length: 16; cdr3_nt: TGTGCCAGCAGTTACTCGAGGCAGGGGGCACCAGATACGCAGTATTTT; cdr3_aa: CASSYSRQGAPDTQYF
j_call: TRBJ2-1; d_call: NA; v_call: TRBV7-2; clone_size: NA; cdr3_length: 13; cdr3_nt: TGTGCCAGCAGCCTACGGTTCCGGGATGAGCAGTTCTTC; cdr3_aa: CASSLRFRDEQFF
j_call: TRBJ2-2; d_call: TRBD1; v_call: TRBV9; clone_size: NA; cdr3_length: 15; cdr3_nt: TGTGCCAGCAGCGTCCGGACAGGGAACACCGGGGAGCTGTTTTTT; cdr3_aa: CASSVRTGNTGELFF
j_call: TRBJ1-1; d_call: NA; v_call: TRBV28; clone_size: NA; cdr3_length: 16; cdr3_nt: TGTGCCAGCAGTTTCCTGTATGGGGGGGCCCACACTGAAGCTTTCTTT; cdr3_aa: CASSFLYGGAHTEAFF
j_call: TRBJ1-3; d_call: NA; v_call: TRBV5-1; clone_size: few; cdr3_length: 15; cdr3_nt: TGCGCCAGCAGCACCTTGGGAGTTGCTGGAAACACCATATATTTT; cdr3_aa: CASSTLGVAGNTIYF
j_call: TRBJ1-6; d_call: TRBD1; v_call: TRBV5-4; clone_size: NA; cdr3_length: 16; cdr3_nt: TGTGCCAGCAGCTTGTACAGGGGGCACTCTAATTCACCCCTCCACTTT; cdr3_aa: CASSLYRGHSNSPLHF
j_call: TRBJ2-1; d_call: TRBD2; v_call: TRBV14; clone_size: NA; cdr3_length: 16; cdr3_nt: TGTGCCAGCAGCCCGCGGACTAGCGGGACTATCAATGAGCAGTTCTTC; cdr3_aa: CASSPRTSGTINEQFF
j_call: TRBJ2-1; d_call: NA; v_call: TRBV7-9; clone_size: NA; cdr3_length: 11; cdr3_nt: TGTGCCAGCAGCTTCAGGGGCGAGCAGTTCTTC; cdr3_aa: CASSFRGEQFF